These 12 T cell receptor beta chains share one sample of origin, sequenced in a study of T cell responses to AZD1222 COVID-19 vaccine. Method: immunoSEQ multiplex PCR; TCRdb's copy keeps in-frame clones and lacks some. The data hold some 130,000 clones, with just under 95% observed a single time. Source: peripheral blood, taken 28 days after the second AZD1222 dose. These receptors all stem from an adult who received the AZD1222 COVID-19 vaccine.

The chain couples TRBV9 to TRBJ1-5; 9 nucleotides line up with TRBD1. J was trimmed by 2 bases and V by 0 bases; bases with no gene match: 18. Germline V CDR1 and CDR2: SGDLS, YYNGEE. The length of the CDR3 is 21 residues. DNA for the CDR3: TGTGCCAGCAGCGTAGGGCTCTGCGGGTTATGGACAGGGGAAGGCAATCAGCCCCAGCATTTT. Translating it yields CASSVGLCGLWTGEGNQPQHF.

V is TRBV6-5 and J is TRBJ2-3, with D perhaps matching TRBD1 or TRBD2 (5 bases each). CDR3 length: 14 amino acids. The V end was cut by 3 bases, the J end by 4 bases, with 11 bases between. Per germline, CDR1 MNHEY and CDR2 SVGAGI. The CDR3 loop reads CASSYSGPPDTQYF. Written as DNA, the CDR3 is TGTGCCAGCAGTTATTCGGGACCGCCAGATACGCAGTATTTT.

The rearrangement links TRBV11-3 to TRBJ2-5; 8 bases are shared with TRBD1. Germline CDR1 reads SGHNT; CDR2 reads YENEEA. The length of the CDR3 is 14 residues. The ends lost 5 bases at V and 7 bases at J; junction bases unmatched: 9. CDR3 coding DNA: TGTGCCAGCAGCCAAGGACAGGGTAGTGTGACCCAGTACTTC. The encoded protein is CASSQGQGSVTQYF.

The chain carries TRBV5-1 and TRBJ1-2, with TRBD1 matching over 7 bases. In germline, CDR1 is SGHRS, CDR2 YFSETQ. The CDR3 is 15 residues long. J was trimmed by 0 bases and V by 5 bases; bases with no gene match: 7. DNA of the CDR3: TGCGCCAGCAGGGCCGGACAGGAGGCTAACTATGGCTACACCTTC. Its translation: CASRAGQEANYGYTF.

The chain has TRBV12-3 or TRBV12-4 and TRBJ1-5, with 7 positions matching TRBD1. This CDR3 contains 13 residues. Germline trimming cut 6 bases from V and 2 bases from J; bases unmatched to any gene: 1. CDR3 protein: CASRGTGNQPQHF. The CDR3 nucleotides are TGTGCCAGCAGGGGGACAGGCAATCAGCCCCAGCATTTT.

V usage is TRBV12-3 or TRBV12-4 and J usage is TRBJ1-1; D is perhaps TRBD1 (5 bases). V was clipped by 6 bases and J by 1 base, with 9 bases between them. The CDR3 loop spans 13 amino acids. CDR3 residues: CASSRDGNTEAFF. The DNA for the CDR3 is TGTGCCAGCAGCCGGGACGGGAACACTGAAGCTTTCTTT.

To note about this clone: The same CDR3 arises from other DNA sequences in this sample as well. The V and J genes are TRBV7-3 and TRBJ1-2; maybe TRBD1 (5 bases). The germline V and J ends were trimmed by 5 bases and 2 bases, with 9 bases remaining between them. Germline V gene lookup returns CDR1 SGHTA and CDR2 FQGTGA. This CDR3 region has 13 residues. The CDR3 coding sequence is TGTGCCAGCAGCGCCGACAGAAACTATGGCTACACCTTC. Protein sequence: CASSADRNYGYTF. Looking up the rest from reference TRBV7-3 and TRBJ1-2 gives the full variable domain: GAGVSQTPSNKVTEKGKYVELRCDPISGHTALYWYRQSLGQGPEFLIYFQGTGAADDSGLPNDRFFAVRPEGSVSTLKIQRTERGDSAVYLCASSADRNYGYTFGSGTRLTVV.

The chain combines TRBV28 with TRBJ2-7, with 9 bases identical to TRBD1. CDR1 and CDR2 (germline): MDHEN, SYDVKM. The CDR3 loop spans 15 amino acids. The V segment lost 8 bases and the J segment 3 bases; nucleotides outside the gene matches: 11. CDR3 protein: CASSPTGTGLYEQYF. The CDR3 DNA sequence: TGTGCCAGCTCTCCAACCGGGACAGGGCTCTACGAGCAGTACTTC.

This chain links TRBV11-3 with TRBJ2-7; the match to TRBD1 covers 8 bases. The CDR3 sequence is 15 residues long. The V gene's germline CDR1 is SGHNT and CDR2 YENEEA. J gave up 2 bases and V 1 base, and 4 bases lay outside the gene matches. The CDR3 bases are TGTGCCAGCAGCTTAGGGACAGGGTTTGCCTACGAGCAGTACTTC. Its protein is CASSLGTGFAYEQYF.

The rearrangement joins TRBV29-1 to TRBJ2-3; TRBD1 is a possible D gene (5 bases). CDR1 SQVTM and CDR2 ANQGSEA come from the germline V gene. Trimming left V 4 bases short and J 6 bases short, with 17 bases between. The CDR3 length is 14 residues. The CDR3 is CSVVADSQQDTQYF. The CDR3 DNA is TGCAGCGTTGTAGCTGACAGCCAACAGGATACGCAGTATTTT.

To note about this clone: Other DNA sequences from this sample encode an identical CDR3 as well. The J gene is TRBJ1-2, the V gene TRBV12-3 or TRBV12-4; tentatively, D is TRBD1 (5 bases). Deletions cut 5 bases from V and 5 bases from J, with 12 bases between. The CDR3 runs 13 residues. The CDR3 DNA sequence: TGTGCCAGCAGTCCTGACAGAGTTTATGGCTACACCTTC. This gives the protein CASSPDRVYGYTF.

The V and J genes are TRBV28 and TRBJ2-3; D not certain. V shed 6 bases and J shed 0 bases, with 10 bases lying between them. In germline, CDR1 is MDHEN, CDR2 SYDVKM. The CDR3 extends over 14 amino acids. DNA for the CDR3: TGTGCCAGCAGCTTACCCCTCAGCACAGATACGCAGTATTTT. Residues: CASSLPLSTDTQYF.